The source of this T cell receptor beta chain is a study of T-cell reconstitution after alpha-beta-depleted transplantation in children. Library preparation (for TCRbeta) was performed with unique molecular identifiers. TCRdb re-analysed the PCR reads in MiXCR, keeping a single row per CDR3 protein. The sample records some 240,000 distinct CDR3 sequences, 9.7% being singletons. Germline lookup yields CDR1 SGHTA and CDR2 FQGNSA. V lost 3 bases and J lost 5, with 11 bases in between. This CDR3 has 14 residues. The clonotype was recovered from a human donor who donated a stem cell graft to a child with SCID. The chain uses TRBV7-2 and TRBJ2-1; perhaps TRBD2 as D (5 bases). This material consisted of PBMCs from the stem cell graft donor, taken from the stem cell graft. CDR3 nucleotides: TGTGCCAGCAGCTTGTCTCCGGGAAACAATGAGCAGTTCTTC. It specifies CASSLSPGNNEQFF. The full variable domain, in which reference TRBV7-2 and TRBJ2-1 provide the parts outside the CDR3, is GAGVSQSPSNKVTEKGKDVELRCDPISGHTALYWYRQSLGQGLEFLIYFQGNSAPDKSGLPSDRFSAERTGGSVSTLTIQRTQQEDSAVYLCASSLSPGNNEQFFGPGTRLTVL.